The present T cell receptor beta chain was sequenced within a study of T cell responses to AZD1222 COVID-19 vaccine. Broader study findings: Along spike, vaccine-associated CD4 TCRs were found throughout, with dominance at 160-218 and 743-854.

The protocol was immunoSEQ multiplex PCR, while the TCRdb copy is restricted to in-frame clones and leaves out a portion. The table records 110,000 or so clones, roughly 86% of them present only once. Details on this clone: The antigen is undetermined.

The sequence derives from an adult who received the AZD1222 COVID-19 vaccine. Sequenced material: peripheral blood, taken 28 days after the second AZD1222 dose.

CDR3 in DNA: TGTGCCAGCAGCCAGCGACTAGCGGAGGGCTACGAGCAGTACTTC. It yields the protein CASSQRLAEGYEQYF. The V gene is TRBV3-1 (or the pseudogene TRBV3-2), the J gene TRBJ2-7; TRBD2 matches 9 bases. The length of the CDR3 is 15 residues. J gave up 3 bases and V 3 bases, and 6 bases lay outside the gene matches. CDR1 and CDR2 from the germline V gene are LGHDT and YNNKEL (reference sequence).